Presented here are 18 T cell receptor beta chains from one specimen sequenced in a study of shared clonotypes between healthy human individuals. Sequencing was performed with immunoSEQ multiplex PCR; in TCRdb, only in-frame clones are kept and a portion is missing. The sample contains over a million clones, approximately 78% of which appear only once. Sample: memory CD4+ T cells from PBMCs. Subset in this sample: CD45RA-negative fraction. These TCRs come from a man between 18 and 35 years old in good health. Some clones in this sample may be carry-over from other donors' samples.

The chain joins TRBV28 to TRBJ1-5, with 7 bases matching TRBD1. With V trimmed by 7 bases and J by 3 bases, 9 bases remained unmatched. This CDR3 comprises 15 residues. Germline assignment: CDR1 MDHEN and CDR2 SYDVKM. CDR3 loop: CASKTRTGDNQPQHF. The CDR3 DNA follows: TGTGCCAGCAAGACCCGGACAGGAGACAATCAGCCCCAGCATTTT.

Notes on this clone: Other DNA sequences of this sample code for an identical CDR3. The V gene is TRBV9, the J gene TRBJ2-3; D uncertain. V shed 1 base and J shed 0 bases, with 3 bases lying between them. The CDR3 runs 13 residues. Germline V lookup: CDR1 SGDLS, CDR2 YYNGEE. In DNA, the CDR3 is TGTGCCAGCAGCGTAAGTAGCACAGATACGCAGTATTTT. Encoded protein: CASSVSSTDTQYF.

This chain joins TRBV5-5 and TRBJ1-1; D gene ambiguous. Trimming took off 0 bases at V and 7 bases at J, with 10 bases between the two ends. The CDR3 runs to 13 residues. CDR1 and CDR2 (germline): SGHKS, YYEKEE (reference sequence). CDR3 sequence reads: CASSLEQILEAFF. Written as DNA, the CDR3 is TGTGCCAGCAGCTTGGAGCAGATCCTTGAAGCTTTCTTT. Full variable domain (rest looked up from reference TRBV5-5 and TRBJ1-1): DAGVTQSPTHLIKTRGQQVTLRCSPISGHKSVSWYQQVLGQGPQFIFQYYEKEERGRGNFPDRFSARQFPNYSSELNVNALLLGDSALYLCASSLEQILEAFFGQGTRLTVV.

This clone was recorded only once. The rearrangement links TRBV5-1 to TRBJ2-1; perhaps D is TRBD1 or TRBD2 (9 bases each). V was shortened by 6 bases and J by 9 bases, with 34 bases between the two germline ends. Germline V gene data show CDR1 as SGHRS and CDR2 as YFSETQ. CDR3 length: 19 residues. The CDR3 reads CASNPGGQGLAGRLGEQFF. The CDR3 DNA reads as TGCGCCAGCAACCCCGGGGGACAGGGTCTAGCGGGACGCCTCGGTGAGCAGTTCTTC.

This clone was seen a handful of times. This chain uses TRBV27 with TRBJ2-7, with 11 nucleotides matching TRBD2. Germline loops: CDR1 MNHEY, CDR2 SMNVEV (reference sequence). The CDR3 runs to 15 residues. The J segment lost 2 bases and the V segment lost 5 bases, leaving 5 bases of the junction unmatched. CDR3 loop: CASSHRLAGTYEQYF. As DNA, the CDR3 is TGTGCCAGCAGTCATCGACTAGCGGGGACCTACGAGCAGTACTTC.

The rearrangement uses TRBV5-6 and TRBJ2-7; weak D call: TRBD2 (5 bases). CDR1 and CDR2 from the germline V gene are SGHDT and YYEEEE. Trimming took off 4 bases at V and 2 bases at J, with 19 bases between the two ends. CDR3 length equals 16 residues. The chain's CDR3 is CASSAVSRTGTYEQYF. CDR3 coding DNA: TGTGCCAGCAGCGCGGTCTCAAGGACGGGAACCTACGAGCAGTACTTC.

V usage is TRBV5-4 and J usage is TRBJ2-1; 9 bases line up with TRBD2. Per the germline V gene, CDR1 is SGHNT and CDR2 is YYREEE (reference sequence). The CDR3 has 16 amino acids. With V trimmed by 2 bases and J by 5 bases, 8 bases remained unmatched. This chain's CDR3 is CASSLAGGRADNEQFF. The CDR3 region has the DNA TGTGCCAGCAGCTTAGCTGGCGGGAGGGCGGACAATGAGCAGTTCTTC.

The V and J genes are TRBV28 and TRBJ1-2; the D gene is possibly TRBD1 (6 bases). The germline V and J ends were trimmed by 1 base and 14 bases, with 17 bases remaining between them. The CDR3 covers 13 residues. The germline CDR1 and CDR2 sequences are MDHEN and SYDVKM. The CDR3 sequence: CASSLFQGTVWTF. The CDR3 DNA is TGTGCCAGCAGTTTATTTCAGGGGACCGTCTGGACCTTC.

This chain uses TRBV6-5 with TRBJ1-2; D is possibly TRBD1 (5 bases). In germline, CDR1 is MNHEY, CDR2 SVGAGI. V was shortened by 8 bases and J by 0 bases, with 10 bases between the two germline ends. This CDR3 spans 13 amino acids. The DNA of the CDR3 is TGTGCCAGCCGGGACGGAACTAACTATGGCTACACCTTC. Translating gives CASRDGTNYGYTF.

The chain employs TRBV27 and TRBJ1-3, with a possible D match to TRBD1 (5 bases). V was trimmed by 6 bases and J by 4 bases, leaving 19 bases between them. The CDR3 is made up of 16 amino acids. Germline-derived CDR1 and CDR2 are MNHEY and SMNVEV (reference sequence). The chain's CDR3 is CASSDGGRAGGNTIYF. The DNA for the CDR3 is TGTGCCAGCAGCGATGGGGGACGGGCAGGGGGAAACACCATATATTTT.

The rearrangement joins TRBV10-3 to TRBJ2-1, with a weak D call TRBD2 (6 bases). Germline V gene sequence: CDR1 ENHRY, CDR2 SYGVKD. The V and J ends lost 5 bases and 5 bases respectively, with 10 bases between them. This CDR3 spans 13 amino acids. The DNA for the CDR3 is TGTGCCATCAGTACGGGAGTGCACAATGAGCAGTTCTTC. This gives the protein CAISTGVHNEQFF.

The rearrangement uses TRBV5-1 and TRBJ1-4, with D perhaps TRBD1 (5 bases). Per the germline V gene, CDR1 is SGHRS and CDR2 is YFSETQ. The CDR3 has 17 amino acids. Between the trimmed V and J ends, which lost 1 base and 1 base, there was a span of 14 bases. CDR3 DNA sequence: TGCGCCAGCAGCTTGATTCCGGCAGGGCAAACTAATGAAAAACTGTTTTTT. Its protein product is CASSLIPAGQTNEKLFF.

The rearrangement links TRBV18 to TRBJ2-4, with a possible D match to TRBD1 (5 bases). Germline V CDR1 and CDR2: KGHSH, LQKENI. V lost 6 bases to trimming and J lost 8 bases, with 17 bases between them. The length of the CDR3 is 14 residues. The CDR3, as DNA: TGTGCCAGCTCGCCAGGACACCTTCGGGACATTCAGTACTTC. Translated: CASSPGHLRDIQYF.

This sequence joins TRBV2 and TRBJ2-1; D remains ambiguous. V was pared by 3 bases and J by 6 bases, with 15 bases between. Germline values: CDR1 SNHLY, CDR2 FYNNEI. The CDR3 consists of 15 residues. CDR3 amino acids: CASSDPPSWGNEQFF. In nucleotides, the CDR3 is TGTGCCAGCAGTGACCCGCCGTCGTGGGGCAATGAGCAGTTCTTC.

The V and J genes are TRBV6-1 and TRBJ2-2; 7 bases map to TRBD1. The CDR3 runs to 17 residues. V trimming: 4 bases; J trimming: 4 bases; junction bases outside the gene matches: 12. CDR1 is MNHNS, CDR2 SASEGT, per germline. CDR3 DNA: TGTGCCAGCAGTGGCGGAAAAATAGGACAGGCCACCGGGGAGCTGTTTTTT. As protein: CASSGGKIGQATGELFF.

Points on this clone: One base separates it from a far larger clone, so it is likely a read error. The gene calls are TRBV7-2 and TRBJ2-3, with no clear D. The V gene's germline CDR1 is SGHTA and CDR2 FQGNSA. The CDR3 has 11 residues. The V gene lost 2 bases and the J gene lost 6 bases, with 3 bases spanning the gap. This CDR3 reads CASSLWDTQYF. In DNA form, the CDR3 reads TGTGCCAGCAGCTTATGGGATACGCAGTATTTT.

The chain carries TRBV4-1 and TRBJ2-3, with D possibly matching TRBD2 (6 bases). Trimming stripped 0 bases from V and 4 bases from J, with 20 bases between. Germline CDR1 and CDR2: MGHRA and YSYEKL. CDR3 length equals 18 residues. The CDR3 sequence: CASSQDLRAGNVADTQYF. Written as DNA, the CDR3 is TGCGCCAGCAGCCAAGATTTGAGAGCGGGTAATGTCGCAGATACGCAGTATTTT.

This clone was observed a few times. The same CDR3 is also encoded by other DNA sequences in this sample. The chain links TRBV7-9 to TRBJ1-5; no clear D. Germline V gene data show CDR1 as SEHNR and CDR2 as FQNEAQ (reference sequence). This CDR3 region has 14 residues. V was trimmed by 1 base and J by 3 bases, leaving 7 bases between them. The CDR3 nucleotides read TGTGCCAGCAGCTTAGGGTCTTTCAATCAGCCCCAGCATTTT. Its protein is CASSLGSFNQPQHF.